The sample holds many counts of the clone carrying this TCR beta chain. The antigen remains unidentified. These data come from a study of identical twins. Study results and limitations: Zero-insertion analyses could be partly confounded by invariant MAIT and iNKT cells. Clonotypes of the beta chain that were abundant in cord blood carried fewer insertions (memory repertoires showed none).

The CDR3 is 13 residues long. Germline assignment: CDR1 SGHRS and CDR2 YFSETQ. V lost 0 bases and J lost 4, with 7 bases in between. Each cDNA held unique molecular identifiers, and template switching gave it a universal primer site. A single record per CDR3 protein comes from TCRdb applying MiXCR to the 5' RACE reads. The sample contains approximately 260,000 distinct CDR3 sequences, over 12% of which appear only once. The TCR originated in a young woman in good health. The sequenced sample was memory (CD45RO+) T cells sorted from blood. The V and J genes are TRBV5-1 and TRBJ1-1; weak D call: TRBD1 (5 bases). CDR3 sequence reads: CASSLAGSTEAFF. The DNA for the CDR3 is TGCGCCAGCAGCTTGGCAGGGAGCACTGAAGCTTTCTTT. The full variable domain, with the rest looked up from reference TRBV5-1 and TRBJ1-1, is KAGVTQTPRYLIKTRGQQVTLSCSPISGHRSVSWYQQTPGQGLQFLFEYFSETQRNKGNFPGRFSGRQFSNSRSEMNVSTLELGDSALYLCASSLAGSTEAFFGQGTRLTVV.